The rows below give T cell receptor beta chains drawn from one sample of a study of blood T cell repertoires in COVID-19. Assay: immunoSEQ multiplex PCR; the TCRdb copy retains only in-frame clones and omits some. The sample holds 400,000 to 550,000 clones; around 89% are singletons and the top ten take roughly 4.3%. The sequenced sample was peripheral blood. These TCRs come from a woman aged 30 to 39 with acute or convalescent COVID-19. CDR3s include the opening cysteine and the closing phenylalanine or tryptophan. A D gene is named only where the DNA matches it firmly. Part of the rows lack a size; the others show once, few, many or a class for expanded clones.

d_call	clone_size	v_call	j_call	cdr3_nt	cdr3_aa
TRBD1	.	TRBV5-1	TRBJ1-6	TGCGCCAGCAGCTTGGTGACAGGGGTAAATTCACCCCTCCACTTT	CASSLVTGVNSPLHF
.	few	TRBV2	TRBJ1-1	TGTGCCAGCACAAAAGACGGGGTAAACACTGAAGCTTTCTTT	CASTKDGVNTEAFF
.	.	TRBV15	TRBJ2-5	TGTGCCACCTCGGGGTACCAAGAGACCCAGTACTTC	CATSGYQETQYF
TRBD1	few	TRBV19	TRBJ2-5	TGTGCCAGTAGCGACAGGGTAAAAGAGACCCAGTACTTC	CASSDRVKETQYF
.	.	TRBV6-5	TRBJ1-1	TGTGCCAGCAGTTTCAGTTTCGACAGTCGAACTGAAGCTTTCTTT	CASSFSFDSRTEAFF
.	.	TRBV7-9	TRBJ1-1	TGTGCCAGCAGCTTTTATATCGCCAGGGAAGTTGCTGAAGCTTTCTTT	CASSFYIAREVAEAFF
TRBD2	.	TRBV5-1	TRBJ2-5	TGCGCCAGCGGGGAGGGGGAGACCCAGTACTTC	CASGEGETQYF
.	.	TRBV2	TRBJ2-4	TGTGCCAGCCAGCCCGGACAGAGGATGATAGCCAAAAACATTCAGTACTTC	CASQPGQRMIAKNIQYF
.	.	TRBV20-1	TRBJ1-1	TGCAGTGCTAGTGCTTTGGGAGATGAAGCTTTCTTT	CSASALGDEAFF
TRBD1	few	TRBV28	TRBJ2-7	TGTGCCAGCAGCAGGGGGCGAGAGCAGTACTTC	CASSRGREQYF
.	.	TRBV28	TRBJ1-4	TGTGCCAGCAACATCGAGAGACAGTTTGAAAAACTGTTTTTT	CASNIERQFEKLFF
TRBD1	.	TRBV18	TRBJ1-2	TGTGCCAGCTCATCAACGGCGGACAGGGTAAGGAGACGCCTGATGGATGGCTACACCTTC	CASSSTADRVRRRLMDGYTF
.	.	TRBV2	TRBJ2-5	TGTGCCAGCAGTGTGGTGACAACGAAAGAGACCCAGTACTTC	CASSVVTTKETQYF
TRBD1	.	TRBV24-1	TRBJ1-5	TGTGCCACCAGTGATGCATCGGGACAGTACAATCAGCCCCAGCATTTT	CATSDASGQYNQPQHF
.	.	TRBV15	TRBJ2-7	TGTGCCACCAGCAGAGATCCAGGCTACGAGCAGTACTTC	CATSRDPGYEQYF
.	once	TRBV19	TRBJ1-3	TGTGCCACTATGCAGGGGCCGCAGCGTTTCTCTGGAAACACCATATATTTT	CATMQGPQRFSGNTIYF
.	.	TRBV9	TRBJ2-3	TGTGCCAGCAGCCTAGGGGGGACTAGCACAGATACGCAGTATTTT	CASSLGGTSTDTQYF
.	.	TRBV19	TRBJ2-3	TGTGCCAGTAGACCGAGGGGCACAGATACGCAGTATTTT	CASRPRGTDTQYF
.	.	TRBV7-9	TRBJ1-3	TGTGCCAGCAGCCCCTCGAACAGGGTGGGACACACCATATATTTT	CASSPSNRVGHTIYF
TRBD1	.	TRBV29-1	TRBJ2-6	TGCAGCGTTTCGGGACAGCGTAACTCTGGGGCCAACGTCCTGACTTTC	CSVSGQRNSGANVLTF
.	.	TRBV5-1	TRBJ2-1	TGCGCCAGCAGCTTGGTCGTGTCGTCCTACAATGAGCAGTTCTTC	CASSLVVSSYNEQFF
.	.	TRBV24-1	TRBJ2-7	TGTGCCACCAGTGAGGGAGCCTACGAGCAGTACTTC	CATSEGAYEQYF
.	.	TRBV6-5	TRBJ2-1	TGTGCCAGCAGGAGGGACAACTACAATGAGCAGTTCTTC	CASRRDNYNEQFF
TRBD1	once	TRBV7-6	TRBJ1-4	TGTGCCAGCAGCTTAGCGGTCCCGACAGGGGCAACTAATGAAAAACTGTTTTTT	CASSLAVPTGATNEKLFF
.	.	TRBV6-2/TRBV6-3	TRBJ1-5	TGTGCCAGCAGCCCCGAGGTCCAGAAAGGCAATCAGCCCCAGCATTTT	CASSPEVQKGNQPQHF
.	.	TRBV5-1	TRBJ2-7	TGCGCCAGCAGCATAGACAGATACGAGCAGTACTTC	CASSIDRYEQYF
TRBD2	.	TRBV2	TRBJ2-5	TGTGCCAGCAATCGGGGCGGGGGGCACGAGACCCAGTACTTC	CASNRGGGHETQYF
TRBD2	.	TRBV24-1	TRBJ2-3	TGTGCCACCAGTGATCTAGCGGGGGACTCCCTAGATACGCAGTATTTT	CATSDLAGDSLDTQYF
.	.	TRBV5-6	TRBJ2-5	TGTGCCAGCAGCTTGGTCCGCAGTAGCGCAGAGACCCAGTACTTC	CASSLVRSSAETQYF
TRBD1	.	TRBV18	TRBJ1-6	TGTGCCAGCTCACCGGAAGGGGGCGCCTATAATTCACCCCTCCACTTT	CASSPEGGAYNSPLHF
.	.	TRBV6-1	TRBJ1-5	TGTGCCAGCAGTGAAACTGGGAGGCTTTTCAATCAGCCCCAGCATTTT	CASSETGRLFNQPQHF
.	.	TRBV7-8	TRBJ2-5	TGTGCCAGCAGCTTAAGGGGAAGACGCTTAGAGACCCAGTACTTC	CASSLRGRRLETQYF
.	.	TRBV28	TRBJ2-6	TGTGCCAGCATCAATCACTCTGGGGCCAACGTCCTGACTTTC	CASINHSGANVLTF
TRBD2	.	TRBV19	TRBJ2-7	TGTGCCAGTAGTACGACCCCCCGCGGGAGAGAGCAGTACTTC	CASSTTPRGREQYF
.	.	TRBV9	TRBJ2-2	TGTGCCAGCAGCGTATCGTCGTCGGGGGGCAGCACCGGGGAGCTGTTTTTT	CASSVSSSGGSTGELFF
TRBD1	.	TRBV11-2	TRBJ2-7	TGTGCCAGCAGCCACGTCGGGACAGGGTACTACGAGCAGTACTTC	CASSHVGTGYYEQYF
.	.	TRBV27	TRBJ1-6	TGTGCCAGCAGTCCCTGGGACTTCAATTCACCCCTCCACTTT	CASSPWDFNSPLHF
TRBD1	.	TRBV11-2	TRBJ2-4	TGTGCCAGCAGCTGGCGGACAGGGGCACTAGCCAAAAACATTCAGTACTTC	CASSWRTGALAKNIQYF
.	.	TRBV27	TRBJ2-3	TGTGCCAGCAGTTTCGCGACCCCTACAGGGACAGATACGCAGTATTTT	CASSFATPTGTDTQYF
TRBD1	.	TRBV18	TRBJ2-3	TGTGCCAGCTCTCCCGGGACAGGGGGTACAGATACGCAGTATTTT	CASSPGTGGTDTQYF
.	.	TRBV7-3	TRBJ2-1	TGTGCCAGCAGCTTAACGCTAGCAGGGAGGCATGAGCAGTTCTTC	CASSLTLAGRHEQFF
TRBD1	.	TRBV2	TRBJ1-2	TGTGCCAGCAGTGACTGGGGATCCCGAGGAGGACAGGGGGCGGGCTACACCTTC	CASSDWGSRGGQGAGYTF
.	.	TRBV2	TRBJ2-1	TGTGCCAGCAGCCCAAGCCGGAATGAGCAGTTCTTC	CASSPSRNEQFF
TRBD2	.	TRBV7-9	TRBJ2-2	TGTGCCAGCAGCTCGAGCGGGGGGGCTTCCGGGGAGCTGTTTTTT	CASSSSGGASGELFF
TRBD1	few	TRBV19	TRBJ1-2	TGTGCCAGTAGTTTCCAGGGGGCGAGGGGCTTCGGCTACACCTTC	CASSFQGARGFGYTF
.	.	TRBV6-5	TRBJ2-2	TGTGCCAGCAGTTTCGATCGACACCTCGGGGAGCTGTTTTTT	CASSFDRHLGELFF